This entry lists 22 T cell receptor beta chains sequenced from one sample in a study of blood T cell repertoires in COVID-19. Data came from immunoSEQ multiplex PCR; TCRdb stores just in-frame clones and leaves some out. The data contain about 150,000 clones, 80% of them singletons. Sequencing was performed on peripheral blood. The receptors stem from a man aged 60 to 75 with acute or convalescent COVID-19.

The chain couples TRBV5-1 to TRBJ2-5; 11 nucleotides agree with TRBD2. Looked up from germline, CDR1 is SGHRS and CDR2 is YFSETQ. With V trimmed by 2 bases and J by 7 bases, 13 bases remained unmatched. The CDR3 loop spans 17 amino acids. CDR3 residues: CASSFGGSGRAGGTQYF. CDR3 coding DNA: TGCGCCAGCAGCTTCGGGGGTAGCGGGAGGGCCGGCGGGACCCAGTACTTC.

This clone was found a few times. The CDR3 nucleotides are TGTGCCAGCAGGCCTGGGGGGGCTTATTCACCCCTCCACTTT. Its translation is CASRPGGAYSPLHF. The chain recombines TRBV27 with TRBJ1-6; D is possibly TRBD1 (6 bases). V was clipped by 6 bases and J by 8 bases, with 14 bases between them. This CDR3 is built from 14 residues. CDR1 and CDR2 (germline): MNHEY, SMNVEV (reference sequence).

This sequence joins TRBV9 and TRBJ2-5; D perhaps matches TRBD2 (5 bases). Trimming took 2 bases from V and 2 from J, leaving 13 bases between them. The germline V gene encodes CDR1 SGDLS and CDR2 YYNGEE. This CDR3 comprises 15 residues. The CDR3 spells CASSVLGRGQETQYF. The DNA of the CDR3 is TGTGCCAGCAGCGTCCTAGGGCGAGGGCAAGAGACCCAGTACTTC.

This chain uses TRBV19 with TRBJ2-1; the D gene is possibly TRBD1 (5 bases). V shed 3 bases and J shed 0 bases, with 21 bases lying between them. The CDR3 spans 19 residues. Germline-derived CDR1 and CDR2 are LNHDA and SQIVND (reference sequence). The DNA of the CDR3 is TGTGCCAGTAGTATCGCCCCCTCAGGGCGCGGTAGCTCCTACAATGAGCAGTTCTTC. Translating gives CASSIAPSGRGSSYNEQFF.

The chain links TRBV7-9 to TRBJ2-3, with 10 bases matching TRBD2. The V segment lost 1 base and the J segment 5 bases; nucleotides outside the gene matches: 9. Germline-derived CDR1 and CDR2 are SEHNR and FQNEAQ (reference sequence). There are 17 residues in the CDR3. The CDR3 loop is CASSLGFSGRRGDTQYF. CDR3 DNA: TGTGCCAGCAGCTTAGGTTTTAGCGGGAGGCGGGGAGATACGCAGTATTTT.

J is TRBJ2-3 and V is TRBV27; 11 bases fit TRBD2. The CDR3 is 15 amino acids. J lost 7 bases, V lost 4 bases, and 7 bases had no gene match. Germline-derived CDR1 and CDR2 are MNHEY and SMNVEV (reference sequence). The CDR3 coding sequence is TGTGCCAGCAGTTCCTCACTAGCGGGGGTAAATACGCAGTATTTT. The encoded protein is CASSSSLAGVNTQYF.

There are a few counts of this clone. J is TRBJ2-7 and V is TRBV18; TRBD1 agrees at 7 bases. The V gene's germline CDR1 is KGHSH and CDR2 LQKENI. CDR3 size: 15 residues. V shed 4 bases, J shed 4 bases, and the junction held 10 bases outside the gene matches. The CDR3, as DNA: TGTGCCAGCTCACGGAGCCGGCAGGGGGATTACGAGCAGTACTTC. Its translation is CASSRSRQGDYEQYF.

The table lists this clone with a count of one. The V and J genes are TRBV10-3 and TRBJ1-2, with D unclear. Trimming left V 2 bases short and J 1 base short, with 8 bases between. The length of the CDR3 is 14 residues. CDR1 and CDR2 from the germline V gene are ENHRY and SYGVKD. The CDR3 DNA is TGTGCCATCAGTGAGGGCCGATATAACTATGGCTACACCTTC. Translating it yields CAISEGRYNYGYTF.

The gene calls are TRBV4-2 and TRBJ1-1; no firm D call. Germline assignment: CDR1 LGHNA and CDR2 YNFKEQ. CDR3 length equals 13 residues. The V end lost 0 bases, the J end lost 5 bases, and 7 bases lay between the germline ends. As DNA, the CDR3 is TGTGCCAGCAGCCAAGAGCGGAGGACTGAAGCTTTCTTT. Its translation: CASSQERRTEAFF.

The rearrangement uses TRBV7-3 and TRBJ1-4; TRBD1 agrees at 7 bases. Germline V gene lookup returns CDR1 SGHTA and CDR2 FQGTGA. V lost 5 bases to trimming and J lost 7 bases; unmatched junction nucleotides: 4. The length of the CDR3 is 13 residues. The CDR3 is CASSANRGEKLFF. CDR3 nucleotides: TGTGCCAGCAGCGCAAACAGGGGTGAAAAACTGTTTTTT.

The V call is TRBV4-2, the J call TRBJ2-3; 10 nucleotides match TRBD2. The germline V gene encodes CDR1 LGHNA and CDR2 YNFKEQ. CDR3 length equals 17 residues. After removal of 5 bases from V and 0 bases from J, the junction contained 8 bases not matched to a gene. In nucleotides, the CDR3 is TGTGCCAGCAGCTCGTCTAGCGGGAGCCCTAGCACAGATACGCAGTATTTT. Translated: CASSSSSGSPSTDTQYF.

The gene calls are TRBV6-5 and TRBJ1-3, with 7 bases that match TRBD1. The CDR3 consists of 14 residues. In germline, CDR1 is MNHEY, CDR2 SVGAGI. The trim removed 5 bases at V and 4 bases at J, leaving 5 bases unmatched. The CDR3 sequence is CASSNDREGNTIYF. The CDR3 nucleotides are TGTGCCAGCAGTAACGACAGGGAAGGAAACACCATATATTTT.

The V gene is TRBV7-8, the J gene TRBJ2-7; 9 nucleotides line up with TRBD1. J gave up 2 bases and V 5 bases, and 7 bases lay outside the gene matches. The CDR3 loop spans 15 amino acids. Germline-derived CDR1 and CDR2 are SGHVS and FQNEAQ. The CDR3 DNA reads as TGTGCCAGCAGCGTTACCGGGACAGGGCCCTACGAGCAGTACTTC. Its protein product is CASSVTGTGPYEQYF.

This clone was counted a single time. This chain links TRBV5-4 with TRBJ2-3, with 12 bases identical to TRBD2. V lost 0 bases to trimming and J lost 4 bases; unmatched junction nucleotides: 6. The CDR3 spans 17 residues. The germline V gene has CDR1 SGHNT and CDR2 YYREEE (reference sequence). CDR3 sequence: CASSLGPLAGGADTQYF. In DNA, the CDR3 is TGTGCCAGCAGCTTGGGTCCCCTAGCGGGGGGGGCAGATACGCAGTATTTT. Based on the CDR3 plus reference TRBV5-4 and TRBJ2-3, the full variable domain is ETGVTQSPTHLIKTRGQQVTLRCSSQSGHNTVSWYQQALGQGPQFIFQYYREEENGRGNFPPRFSGLQFPNYSSELNVNALELDDSALYLCASSLGPLAGGADTQYFGPGTRLTVL.

This clone was detected only a few times. The CDR3 region is CASSLGPSGANEQFF. The CDR3 DNA is TGTGCCAGCAGCTTAGGGCCTAGCGGGGCAAATGAGCAGTTCTTC. This chain joins TRBV7-6 and TRBJ2-1; the match to TRBD2 covers 9 bases. Germline CDR1 and CDR2: SGHVS and FNYEAQ. V lost 1 base and J lost 7; bases outside the gene matches: 5. The CDR3 loop spans 15 amino acids.

The V call is TRBV28, the J call TRBJ2-3; 9 bases are a match to TRBD1. CDR1 MDHEN and CDR2 SYDVKM come from the germline V gene. This CDR3 is built from 14 residues. After removal of 7 bases from V and 3 bases from J, the junction contained 5 bases not matched to a gene. The CDR3 here is CASKTGGVTDTQYF. CDR3 DNA: TGTGCCAGCAAGACAGGGGGGGTGACAGATACGCAGTATTTT.

V is TRBV12-3 or TRBV12-4 and J is TRBJ1-6; D is undetermined. Trimming stripped 2 bases from V and 6 bases from J, with 5 bases between. This CDR3 is 13 amino acids long. Here the CDR3 reads CASSLRVNSPLHF. The CDR3 coding sequence is TGTGCCAGCAGTTTAAGAGTTAATTCACCCCTCCACTTT.

The chain carries TRBV28 and TRBJ2-3, with a tentative D call TRBD1 (6 bases). Trimming stripped 3 bases from V and 5 bases from J, with 18 bases between. The CDR3 consists of 16 residues. The germline V gene has CDR1 MDHEN and CDR2 SYDVKM. The CDR3 region is CASSFPGARGRDTQYF. For the CDR3, the DNA is TGTGCCAGCAGTTTCCCCGGGGCCAGGGGACGAGATACGCAGTATTTT.

V gene TRBV7-9 combines with J gene TRBJ1-2; 7 nucleotides line up with TRBD1. The CDR3 sequence is 13 residues long. Germline values: CDR1 SEHNR, CDR2 FQNEAQ (reference sequence). V lost 2 bases and J lost 8; bases outside the gene matches: 5. The CDR3 loop reads CASSLTQGYGYTF. CDR3 bases: TGTGCCAGCAGCTTAACACAGGGGTACGGCTACACCTTC.

The chain carries TRBV6-5 and TRBJ2-2, with D perhaps matching TRBD2 (7 bases). Germline V lookup: CDR1 MNHEY, CDR2 SVGAGI. V lost 6 bases to trimming and J lost 7 bases, with 12 bases between them. This CDR3 spans 13 amino acids. CDR3 in DNA: TGTGCCAGCAGGCTAGGGGGGGGCGGGGAGCTGTTTTTT. It translates to CASRLGGGGELFF.

A single count supports this clone. This chain links TRBV5-1 with TRBJ1-2, with D possibly being TRBD1 (6 bases). The ends were cut back, 5 bases at V and 5 bases at J, with 13 bases in the middle. Per the germline V gene, CDR1 is SGHRS and CDR2 is YFSETQ. The CDR3 runs 13 residues. The CDR3 DNA is TGCGCCAGCAGAGCCCAGGGGTCATATGGCTACACCTTC. Translation: CASRAQGSYGYTF. Looking up the rest from reference TRBV5-1 and TRBJ1-2 gives the full variable domain: KAGVTQTPRYLIKTRGQQVTLSCSPISGHRSVSWYQQTPGQGLQFLFEYFSETQRNKGNFPGRFSGRQFSNSRSEMNVSTLELGDSALYLCASRAQGSYGYTFGSGTRLTVV.

The gene calls are TRBV7-2 and TRBJ2-3; D uncertain. CDR1 and CDR2 (germline): SGHTA, FQGNSA. The CDR3 spans 18 residues. The germline V and J ends were trimmed by 3 bases and 1 base, with 20 bases remaining between them. The CDR3: CASSLAPPTTVRTDTQYF. The CDR3 nucleotides are TGTGCCAGCAGCTTGGCCCCGCCAACAACAGTGCGCACAGATACGCAGTATTTT.